This record concerns one T cell receptor beta chain sequence. As yet, its antigen is unknown. This CDR3 is built from 11 residues. Between the trimmed V and J ends, which lost 2 bases and 5 bases, there was a span of 6 bases. Germline-derived CDR1 and CDR2 are DFQATT and SNEGSKA (reference sequence). Data came from immunoSEQ multiplex PCR; TCRdb stores just in-frame clones and leaves some out. The data hold roughly 110,000 clones, with just over 90% observed a single time. This sample is part of a study of OX40 agonist ivuxolimab in advanced cancers. Overall study context: Dose-escalation patients suffered from hepatocellular carcinoma, melanoma, renal cell or head and neck cancer.

Study findings and constraints: Low clonal expansion, among the lowest seen, marked partial responders at 0.1-3.0 mg/kg.

The source is an adult with an advanced solid tumor such as melanoma, head and neck, liver or kidney cancer. The chain combines TRBV20-1 with TRBJ1-1, with D hard to call. The specimen comprised CD4+ or CD8+ T cells sorted from blood, sampled in a trial of the OX40 agonist ivuxolimab. CDR3 loop: CSARPRTEAFF. CDR3 sequence (DNA): TGCAGTGCTAGACCGAGGACTGAAGCTTTCTTT.